The 10 T cell receptor beta chains given below trace back to one sample, sequenced in a study of CD8+ T cells in alopecia areata. Extracted from the samples, RNA was reverse transcribed into cDNA to serve as the sequencing template. Some clones are missing from TCRdb's copy, which holds only in-frame ones; the method was immunoSEQ multiplex PCR. This table holds 150,000 to 200,000 clones, about 55% found once. Treatment: oral pan-JAK inhibitor, 5-10 mg twice daily. The input for sequencing was CD8+ T cells sorted from blood, taken at week 24, from a patient treated with tofacitinib. These receptors all stem from a human donor with alopecia areata.

This chain connects TRBV5-6 to TRBJ2-7, with a possible D match to TRBD2 (6 bases). The CDR3 is 11 residues long. The V gene's germline CDR1 is SGHDT and CDR2 YYEEEE. Trimming removed 4 bases at V and 5 bases at J, with 7 bases between. The CDR3 reads CASSGGNEQYF. The CDR3 bases are TGTGCCAGCAGCGGGGGGAACGAGCAGTACTTC.

The table lists this clone with a count of one. This chain links TRBV10-3 with TRBJ1-2; 9 bases map to TRBD1. The CDR3 extends over 14 amino acids. V was pared by 6 bases and J by 0 bases, with 2 bases of the junction left unmatched. CDR1 is ENHRY and CDR2 is SYGVKD in the germline V gene. CDR3 region: CAIRGTGTNYGYTF. As DNA, the CDR3 is TGTGCCATCAGGGGGACAGGGACTAACTATGGCTACACCTTC.

This clone was seen once. The CDR3 region has the DNA TGTGCCAGCAGCGACAGGGGTACTCTGGGGGAGCAGTACTTC. It encodes CASSDRGTLGEQYF. The V gene is TRBV27, the J gene TRBJ2-7, with TRBD1 identical over 8 bases. Germline CDR1 and CDR2: MNHEY and SMNVEV (reference sequence). Trimming cost V 6 bases and J 7 bases; bases outside gene matches: 11. The CDR3 totals 14 residues.

This clone has more than one count but fewer than ten. The rearrangement uses TRBV4-3 and TRBJ1-4, with 7 nucleotides matching TRBD1. Trimming removed 4 bases from V and 7 bases from J; junction bases left unmatched: 6. The germline V gene has CDR1 LGHNA and CDR2 YSLEER. There are 14 residues in the CDR3. The CDR3 spells CASSPPGTAEKLFF. DNA of the CDR3: TGCGCCAGCAGCCCCCCCGGGACAGCTGAAAAACTGTTTTTT.

The gene calls are TRBV4-3 and TRBJ1-5, with TRBD1 as a possible D gene (6 bases). Germline CDR1 reads LGHNA; CDR2 reads YSLEER. V lost 0 bases and J 7 bases, leaving 13 bases between the germline ends. The CDR3 totals 15 residues. The CDR3 bases are TGCGCCAGCAGCCAAGAATCGGGGGGCCGACAGCCCCAGCATTTT. Translating gives CASSQESGGRQPQHF.

V gene TRBV5-6 combines with J gene TRBJ1-1; D gene unclear. The V end lost 2 bases, the J end lost 7 bases, and 6 bases lay between the germline ends. This CDR3 is 11 amino acids long. Germline V gene data show CDR1 as SGHDT and CDR2 as YYEEEE. The CDR3 region has the DNA TGTGCCAGCAGCTTTGGAGGTGAAGCTTTCTTT. Its protein product is CASSFGGEAFF. Drawing the rest from reference TRBV5-6 and TRBJ1-1, the complete variable domain is DAGVTQSPTHLIKTRGQQVTLRCSPKSGHDTVSWYQQALGQGPQFIFQYYEEEERQRGNFPDRFSGHQFPNYSSELNVNALLLGDSALYLCASSFGGEAFFGQGTRLTVV.

The CDR3 reads CASSQVPGVDGYTF. The CDR3 region has the DNA TGCGCCAGCAGCCAAGTCCCAGGGGTGGATGGCTACACCTTC. This chain links TRBV4-1 with TRBJ1-2, with a weak D call TRBD1 (6 bases). Trimming pared 1 base from V and 6 bases from J, leaving 12 bases between. The CDR3 sequence is 14 residues long. In germline, CDR1 is MGHRA, CDR2 YSYEKL.

This chain links TRBV11-2 with TRBJ2-3, with a possible D match to TRBD2 (5 bases). Per germline, CDR1 SGHAT and CDR2 FQNNGV. Trimming took 0 bases from V and 2 from J, leaving 12 bases between them. The CDR3 runs to 16 residues. The CDR3 loop is CASSLDGVPHTDTQYF. The CDR3 nucleotides are TGTGCCAGCAGCTTAGACGGGGTCCCCCACACAGATACGCAGTATTTT. The full variable domain, completed using reference TRBV11-2 and TRBJ2-3, is EAGVAQSPRYKIIEKRQSVAFWCNPISGHATLYWYQQILGQGPKLLIQFQNNGVVDDSQLPKDRFSAERLKGVDSTLKIQPAKLEDSAVYLCASSLDGVPHTDTQYFGPGTRLTVL.

The chain combines TRBV25-1 with TRBJ2-1, with 7 bases lining up with TRBD1. The V and J ends lost 11 bases and 10 bases, in that order; junction bases with no gene match: 8. The CDR3 extends over 11 amino acids. The germline gives CDR1 MGHDK, CDR2 SYGVNS. The CDR3 reads CASEGAGEQFF. The DNA for the CDR3 is TGTGCCTCCGAGGGGGCAGGGGAGCAGTTCTTC. The whole variable domain, filled in from reference TRBV25-1 and TRBJ2-1, reads EADIYQTPRYLVIGTGKKITLECSQTMGHDKMYWYQQDPGMELHLIHYSYGVNSTEKGDLSSESTVSRIRTEHFPLTLESARPSHTSQYLCASEGAGEQFFGPGTRLTVL.

This chain uses TRBV6-5 with TRBJ1-1; D is possibly TRBD1 (5 bases). The CDR3 sequence is 13 residues long. Trimming took 9 bases from V and 3 from J, leaving 14 bases between them. From germline, CDR1 is MNHEY and CDR2 SVGAGI. The CDR3, as DNA: TGTGCCAGTTTTACAGGTCTGGACACTGAAGCTTTCTTT. Protein product: CASFTGLDTEAFF.